This TCR beta chain was identified during a study of blood T cell repertoires in COVID-19 (dated by TCRdb to the early 2020s). Looking at the study overall: The collaborator samples originated in the United States, Italy and Spain and spanned the acute and convalescent phases of COVID-19. The material from the prospective study consisted of cDNA or gDNA derived from T cells, B-cell-depleted T cells, or PBMCs. Deeply sampled blood TCRbeta repertoires from subjects exposed to, actively infected with, or recovered from COVID-19 were included in the dataset. The repertoires were made available in a free public database intended to serve as a resource for research on the immune response to SARS-CoV-2. Samples came from the ongoing ImmuneRACE study (first 160 participants) plus 1,254 subjects from 6 global collaborators. Nearly every sample came with metadata listing a de-identified subject ID, COVID-19 status, age in years and sex. Where available, HLA class I and class II types were obtained from metadata supplied by the sample provider rather than from assay-based typing.

Trimming takes 3 bases from V and 2 bases from J, and the germline ends sit 8 bases apart. The CDR3, cysteine through phenylalanine, is 14 amino acids long. Just CDR3 DNA is preserved here, 42 bases in frame from base 1. The germline V gene (reference sequence) provides CDR1 MNHEY and CDR2 SMNVEV. The study at large found these results: The amount of clinical and demographic metadata varied by source and participant and was provided uncurated.

As regards this clone: The antigen it recognizes is unknown. No per-base quality is available; no much larger clone lies one base away.

TCRbeta CDR3 regions were amplified from genomic DNA using the immunoSEQ Assay, a bias-controlled multiplex PCR. As for the original processing: The number of nucleated cells in each sample was estimated from the amplification of reference gene primers within the assay. To quantify the absolute abundance of each unique TCRbeta CDR3 rearrangement, sequence reads were collapsed and filtered. Productive Simpson clonality was computed per sample as the square root of Simpson's diversity index over productive rearrangements. TCRdb mirrors the immuneACCESS table, restricted to in-frame sequences. Some clones are absent from its copies; in checked studies, under half trace to an unresolved V gene, and the reason for the others is unknown. The V and J calls and the clone size are those of that table, but D and trimming were determined from the DNA. This sample gives some 400,000 clones in total; 80% to 90% of them show up just once. About 10% of the sample comes from the top ten.

One collaborating source in Seattle enrolled patients while the patients were actively infected and followed the patients over time throughout the course of disease. Whole blood was collected in K2EDTA tubes by collaborating institutions according to the institutions' own protocols. For TCRbeta analysis, collaborators shipped samples as frozen whole blood, isolated PBMCs, or DNA extracted from either of those sample types. Specimen: peripheral blood. The receptor was derived from a woman in her 30s with COVID-19, enrolled during active disease. The chain is assembled from TRBV27 and TRBJ2-1; the D gene is perhaps TRBD2, from 5 matching bases. The bases are TGTGCCAGCAGTTTCGAGGGTACCTACAATGAGCAGTTCTTC. Translation gives CASSFEGTYNEQFF.